This T cell receptor (beta chain) stems from a study of cytomegalovirus exposure and HLA in healthy donors. There are a few counts of this clone. Its target is unknown. V lost 5 bases and J 2 bases, leaving 13 bases between the germline ends. The germline gives CDR1 SGHTA, CDR2 FQGNSA. The CDR3 runs to 14 residues. The PCR made use of 60 Vbeta and 13 Jbeta primers. Generated by immunoSEQ multiplex PCR, the TCRdb table keeps only in-frame clones and is missing some. The table lists some 120,000 clones, about 81% of them singletons, with 1.5% to 2% in the top ten. Study-wide points: A list of more than 150 TCR beta chains associated with cytomegalovirus was given.

The chain carries TRBV7-2 and TRBJ2-7; D ambiguous. The TCR originated in a man between 35 and 55 years old in good health and CMV-seronegative. Sequenced: PBMCs. The CDR3 coding sequence is TGTGCCAGCAGCCCTTCCTATGGAGCCTACGAGCAGTACTTC. Translated, it gives CASSPSYGAYEQYF.